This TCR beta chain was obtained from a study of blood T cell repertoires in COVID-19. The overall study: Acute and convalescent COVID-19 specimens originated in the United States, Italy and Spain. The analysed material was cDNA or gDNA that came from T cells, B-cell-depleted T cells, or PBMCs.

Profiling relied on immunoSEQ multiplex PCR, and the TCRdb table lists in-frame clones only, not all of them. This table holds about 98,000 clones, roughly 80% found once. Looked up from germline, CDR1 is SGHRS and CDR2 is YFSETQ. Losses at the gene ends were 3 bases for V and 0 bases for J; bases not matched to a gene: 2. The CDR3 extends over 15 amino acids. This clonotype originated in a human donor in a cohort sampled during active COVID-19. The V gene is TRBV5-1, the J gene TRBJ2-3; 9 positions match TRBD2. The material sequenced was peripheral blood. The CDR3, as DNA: TGCGCCAGCAGCTCTAGCGGGGCTAGCACAGATACGCAGTATTTT. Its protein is CASSSSGASTDTQYF.